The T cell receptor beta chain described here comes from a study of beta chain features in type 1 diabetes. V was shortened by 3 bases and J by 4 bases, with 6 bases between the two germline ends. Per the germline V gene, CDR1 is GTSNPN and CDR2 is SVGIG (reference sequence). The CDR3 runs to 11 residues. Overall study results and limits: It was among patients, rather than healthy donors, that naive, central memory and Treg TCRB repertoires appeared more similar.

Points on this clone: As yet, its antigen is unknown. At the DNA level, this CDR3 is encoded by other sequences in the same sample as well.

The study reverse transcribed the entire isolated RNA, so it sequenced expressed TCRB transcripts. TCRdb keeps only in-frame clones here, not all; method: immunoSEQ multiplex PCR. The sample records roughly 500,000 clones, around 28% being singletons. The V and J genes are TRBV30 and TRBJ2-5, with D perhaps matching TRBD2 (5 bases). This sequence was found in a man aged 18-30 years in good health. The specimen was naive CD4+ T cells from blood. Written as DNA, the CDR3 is TGTGCCTGGAGAGGGAGAGAGACCCAGTACTTC. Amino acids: CAWRGRETQYF.